The next 27 T cell receptor beta chains were all read from a single sample in a study of metastatic and nonmetastatic thyroid tumors. MiXCR was used by TCRdb to re-call the PCR reads. The sample lists 85,000 to 100,000 clones, over 9.5% seen once, with approximately 11% in the top ten. None of the patients had undergone any treatment ahead of thyroid surgery. The sequenced sample consisted of blood. The receptors come from a female donor with papillary thyroid cancer or a benign thyroid nodule (not recorded which). Some clones in this sample may be carry-over from other donors' samples.

This clone was counted many times. The chain joins TRBV20-1 to TRBJ2-2, with no clear D. Germline V CDR1 and CDR2: DFQATT, SNEGSKA (reference sequence). This CDR3 spans 12 amino acids. With 7 bases removed from V and 7 bases from J, the gap between germline ends came to 13 bases. The CDR3 loop reads CSVDGFRGELFF. The CDR3 DNA sequence: TGCAGTGTCGATGGTTTTCGCGGGGAGCTGTTTTTT.

This clone was detected ten times or more. The chain has TRBV15 and TRBJ1-1; 7 bases are shared with TRBD1. Trimming cost V 4 bases and J 4 bases; bases outside gene matches: 3. Germline V CDR1 and CDR2: LNHNV, YYDKDF (reference sequence). The CDR3 spans 13 residues. The CDR3 region is CATSTNRGTEAFF. Here the CDR3 DNA reads TGTGCCACCAGCACGAACAGGGGCACTGAAGCTTTCTTT.

This clone was recorded at least ten times. The J gene is TRBJ2-1, the V gene TRBV2; 9 bases fit TRBD2. Trimming removed 2 bases from V and 5 bases from J; junction bases left unmatched: 1. The CDR3 has 14 residues. Germline CDR1 reads SNHLY; CDR2 reads FYNNEI. The CDR3 here is CASSELAGHNEQFF. CDR3 nucleotides: TGTGCCAGCAGTGAACTAGCGGGACACAATGAGCAGTTCTTC. Full variable domain (rest looked up from reference TRBV2 and TRBJ2-1): EPEVTQTPSHQVTQMGQEVILRCVPISNHLYFYWYRQILGQKVEFLVSFYNNEISEKSEIFDDQFSVERPDGSNFTLKIRSTKLEDSAMYFCASSELAGHNEQFFGPGTRLTVL.

This clone has more than one count but fewer than ten. The chain couples TRBV28 to TRBJ2-7, with unresolved D. With 3 bases removed from V and 7 bases from J, the gap between germline ends came to 19 bases. The CDR3 is 15 amino acids. The V gene's germline CDR1 is MDHEN and CDR2 SYDVKM. This CDR3 reads CASSFPAVPLREQYF. DNA for the CDR3: TGTGCCAGCAGTTTCCCCGCAGTTCCCCTGAGGGAGCAGTACTTC.

At least ten counts were recorded for this clone. J is TRBJ1-4 and V is TRBV19; 10 positions match TRBD1. Unmatched junction bases numbered 9, after V lost 5 bases and J lost 6 bases. This CDR3 comprises 16 residues. CDR1 and CDR2 (germline): LNHDA, SQIVND (reference sequence). CDR3 DNA: TGTGCCAGTAGTCCATATTCCGGGACAGGGGATGAAAAACTGTTTTTT. Translating gives CASSPYSGTGDEKLFF.

This clone occurred many times. The chain recombines TRBV18 with TRBJ2-2; D remains unclear. In germline, CDR1 is KGHSH, CDR2 LQKENI. The ends were cut back, 6 bases at V and 3 bases at J, with 5 bases in the middle. The CDR3 length is 12 residues. The CDR3 DNA sequence: TGTGCCAGCTCTATCGACACCGGGGAGCTGTTTTTT. It encodes CASSIDTGELFF.

The chain recombines TRBV18 with TRBJ2-3; weak D call: TRBD1 (6 bases). The germline V gene encodes CDR1 KGHSH and CDR2 LQKENI. V was shortened by 2 bases and J by 6 bases, with 21 bases between the two germline ends. The CDR3 is 17 residues long. In DNA, the CDR3 is TGTGCCAGCTCACCAATGGGACCAGCAGGGGTATCGGATACGCAGTATTTT. This sequence encodes CASSPMGPAGVSDTQYF.

This clone was counted many times. The junction departs from germline at one end; a sequencing error may be responsible. The genes are TRBV6-6 and TRBJ2-5, with 7 positions matching TRBD1. The CDR3 has 13 residues. Per the germline V gene, CDR1 is MNHNY and CDR2 is SVGAGI (reference sequence). The CDR3 DNA follows: TGTGCCAGCAGTTACTCGAATCGGGACAGCGTAATCTTC. This codes for CASSYSNRDSVIF.

The chain combines TRBV20-1 with TRBJ2-3; the D call may be TRBD1 or TRBD2 (5 bases each). The CDR3 sequence is 16 residues long. Germline V gives CDR1 DFQATT, CDR2 SNEGSKA (reference sequence). Trimming left V 0 bases short and J 2 bases short, with 15 bases between. The CDR3 sequence is CSARDRGSVDTDTQYF. In DNA form, the CDR3 reads TGCAGTGCTAGAGATAGGGGTAGCGTGGACACAGATACGCAGTATTTT.

This clone was counted at least ten times. The CDR3 DNA follows: TGTGCCAGCAGCCAAGCGGGGTTGGGGGCTGCTTTCTTT. Its translation: CASSQAGLGAAFF. The V and J genes are TRBV14 and TRBJ1-1, with D perhaps TRBD1 (6 bases). The V and J ends lost 1 base and 11 bases respectively, with 14 bases between them. CDR3 length: 13 residues. Germline V gives CDR1 SGHDN, CDR2 FVKESK. Together with reference TRBV14 and TRBJ1-1, the CDR3 gives the full variable domain: EAGVTQFPSHSVIEKGQTVTLRCDPISGHDNLYWYRRVMGKEIKFLLHFVKESKQDESGMPNNRFLAERTGGTYSTLKVQPAELEDSGVYFCASSQAGLGAAFFGQGTRLTVV.

This clone appeared many times. The chain couples TRBV20-1 to TRBJ2-5; 13 bases are shared with TRBD2. V lost 1 base, J lost 4 bases, and 9 bases stayed unmatched. Germline CDR1 DFQATT, CDR2 SNEGSKA (reference sequence). The CDR3 is 17 amino acids. This chain's CDR3 is CSARVIGLAGDLETQYF. Here the CDR3 DNA reads TGCAGTGCTAGAGTAATTGGACTAGCGGGAGATTTAGAGACCCAGTACTTC.

This clone was picked up many times. The V gene is TRBV5-6, the J gene TRBJ2-7; 7 bases align to TRBD1. V lost 3 bases to trimming and J lost 2 bases; unmatched junction nucleotides: 11. The CDR3 covers 16 residues. CDR1 SGHDT and CDR2 YYEEEE come from the germline V gene. CDR3 DNA: TGTGCCAGCAGCTGGACAGGCAGCGGAAGTGCCTACGAGCAGTACTTC. It encodes CASSWTGSGSAYEQYF. Supplemented by reference TRBV5-6 and TRBJ2-7, the full variable domain reads DAGVTQSPTHLIKTRGQQVTLRCSPKSGHDTVSWYQQALGQGPQFIFQYYEEEERQRGNFPDRFSGHQFPNYSSELNVNALLLGDSALYLCASSWTGSGSAYEQYFGPGTRLTVT.

At least ten counts were recorded for this clone. The chain joins TRBV28 to TRBJ1-1; D perhaps matches TRBD1 (6 bases). The germline gives CDR1 MDHEN, CDR2 SYDVKM. V was pared by 3 bases and J by 5 bases, with 10 bases between. This CDR3 comprises 13 residues. Written as DNA, the CDR3 is TGTGCCAGCAGTTTTTCCAGGGGAACTGAAGCTTTCTTT. Translating it yields CASSFSRGTEAFF.

This clone showed up just a few times. This may be a read error, as it is one base from a much larger clone. Other nucleotide sequences from this sample produce the same CDR3. This chain joins TRBV5-1 and TRBJ2-1; D uncertain. CDR1 and CDR2 from the germline V gene are SGHRS and YFSETQ. This CDR3 comprises 14 residues. V lost 0 bases, J lost 9 bases, and 13 bases lay in between. CDR3 amino acids: CASSLDVGFVEQFF. In nucleotides, the CDR3 is TGCGCCAGCAGCTTGGATGTTGGTTTTGTTGAGCAGTTCTTC. Together with reference TRBV5-1 and TRBJ2-1, the CDR3 gives the full variable domain: KAGVTQTPRYLIKTRGQQVTLSCSPISGHRSVSWYQQTPGQGLQFLFEYFSETQRNKGNFPGRFSGRQFSNSRSEMNVSTLELGDSALYLCASSLDVGFVEQFFGPGTRLTVL.

Many counts were recorded for this clone. The chain combines TRBV20-1 with TRBJ1-6; TRBD1 agrees at 8 bases. The germline CDR1 and CDR2 sequences are DFQATT and SNEGSKA (reference sequence). V gave up 4 bases and J gave up 13 bases; unmatched junction bases: 15. This CDR3 region has 15 residues. The DNA of the CDR3 is TGCAGTGCTATCGGACAGGGCCAGACTAGCTTCCCCCTCCACTTT. It is translated as CSAIGQGQTSFPLHF.

To note about this clone: This sequence may be a read error, since a much larger clone differs from it by one base. The V and J genes are TRBV20-1 and TRBJ2-2; the D gene is possibly TRBD2 (5 bases). The CDR3 totals 14 residues. Germline V gene data show CDR1 as DFQATT and CDR2 as SNEGSKA (reference sequence). DNA for the CDR3: TGCAGTGCTGCGAATAGCTTCGGCACCGGGAAGCTGTTTTTT. Protein product: CSAANSFGTGKLFF.

This clone came up many times. The V gene is TRBV20-1, the J gene TRBJ2-3; unclear D gene. This CDR3 contains 13 residues. CDR1 is DFQATT and CDR2 is SNEGSKA in the germline V gene (reference sequence). Trimming removed 8 bases at V and 1 base at J, with 13 bases between. The CDR3 spells CSRLGVGTDTQYF. The CDR3 DNA reads as TGCAGTAGACTGGGCGTGGGCACAGATACGCAGTATTTT.

The rearrangement links TRBV27 to TRBJ2-3; D unclear. Germline lookup yields CDR1 MNHEY and CDR2 SMNVEV (reference sequence). This CDR3 has 10 amino acids. Trimming cost V 9 bases and J 2 bases, with 3 bases left between them. The CDR3: CARYTDTQYF. The CDR3 nucleotides read TGTGCCAGGTACACAGATACGCAGTATTTT.

This clone was counted a few times. V gene TRBV6-1 combines with J gene TRBJ2-1, with 15 bases aligning to TRBD2. The J segment lost 7 bases and the V segment lost 7 bases, leaving 5 bases of the junction unmatched. Germline CDR1 is MNHNS and CDR2 is SASEGT. The CDR3 spans 15 residues. The CDR3: CASTGLAGGVNEQFF. The CDR3 nucleotides are TGTGCCAGCACCGGACTAGCGGGAGGGGTAAATGAGCAGTTCTTC.

This clone was seen many times. J is TRBJ1-1 and V is TRBV27; D unclear. There are 12 residues in the CDR3. With 6 bases removed from V and 4 bases from J, the gap between germline ends came to 9 bases. Germline CDR1 MNHEY, CDR2 SMNVEV (reference sequence). CDR3 amino acids: CASRSRSTEAFF. DNA for the CDR3: TGTGCCAGCAGGAGCAGGAGCACTGAAGCTTTCTTT.

This clone was observed at least ten times. The sample has other DNA sequences that encode this CDR3 too. This chain joins TRBV7-2 and TRBJ2-7, with TRBD1 matching over 7 bases. This CDR3 has 15 residues. V shed 3 bases and J 1 base; nucleotides not matched to a gene: 6. CDR1 is SGHTA, CDR2 FQGNSA, per germline. Here the CDR3 DNA reads TGTGCCAGCAGCTTTAGGGCAGGGGGTTCCTACGAGCAGTACTTC. It translates to CASSFRAGGSYEQYF.

This clone was seen many times. This chain uses TRBV20-1 with TRBJ2-3, with D possibly TRBD1 on 6 matching bases. Germline values: CDR1 DFQATT, CDR2 SNEGSKA (reference sequence). The V and J ends lost 4 bases and 1 base respectively, with 24 bases between them. The CDR3 length is 18 residues. The CDR3 reads CSANPAPGEWPGTDTQYF. CDR3 nucleotides: TGCAGTGCTAACCCCGCGCCAGGGGAATGGCCTGGCACAGATACGCAGTATTTT.

This clone was seen at least ten times. The chain is built from TRBV7-2 and TRBJ1-1; maybe TRBD1 (5 bases). Germline loops: CDR1 SGHTA, CDR2 FQGNSA. The V end was cut by 4 bases, the J end by 0 bases, with 12 bases between. The CDR3 has 15 amino acids. CDR3 sequence (DNA): TGTGCCAGCAGCTCCCCGGGACGGATGAACACTGAAGCTTTCTTT. It encodes CASSSPGRMNTEAFF.

This clone was detected ten times or more. This may arise from a read error, as a much more abundant clone is one base away. Additional DNA sequences in this sample encode the identical CDR3. The chain uses TRBV12-3 or TRBV12-4 and TRBJ2-3; D may be TRBD1 (6 bases). This CDR3 region has 14 residues. The V and J ends lost 6 bases and 1 base respectively, with 11 bases between them. The CDR3 coding sequence is TGTGCCAGCAGCCTAAGGACAGGCACAGATACGCAGTATTTT. Protein sequence: CASSLRTGTDTQYF.

Ten or more counts support this clone. This chain uses TRBV12-5 with TRBJ2-2; D is unresolved. The CDR3 length is 12 residues. Between the trimmed V and J ends, which lost 6 bases and 2 bases, there was a span of 4 bases. CDR1 is LGHNT, CDR2 FRNRAP, per germline. CDR3 sequence: CASGFNTGELFF. CDR3 coding DNA: TGTGCTAGTGGGTTTAACACCGGGGAGCTGTTTTTT.

Ten or more counts support this clone. Written as DNA, the CDR3 is TGTGCCAGCAGTTTGCGGCTTTCGAACCACTACAATGAGCAGTTCTTC. This codes for CASSLRLSNHYNEQFF. J is TRBJ2-1 and V is TRBV27, with D unresolved. This CDR3 contains 16 residues. The V end was cut by 3 bases, the J end by 3 bases, with 15 bases between. CDR1 and CDR2 from the germline V gene are MNHEY and SMNVEV (reference sequence).

This clone was recorded many times. V gene TRBV6-2 or TRBV6-3 combines with J gene TRBJ1-5, with D uncertain. Deletions cut 5 bases from V and 9 bases from J, with 14 bases between. The CDR3 has 13 residues. The germline V gene encodes CDR1 MNHEY and CDR2 SVGEGT. CDR3 residues: CASSVATGLPQHF. In DNA, the CDR3 is TGTGCCAGCAGTGTCGCAACTGGCCTGCCCCAGCATTTT.